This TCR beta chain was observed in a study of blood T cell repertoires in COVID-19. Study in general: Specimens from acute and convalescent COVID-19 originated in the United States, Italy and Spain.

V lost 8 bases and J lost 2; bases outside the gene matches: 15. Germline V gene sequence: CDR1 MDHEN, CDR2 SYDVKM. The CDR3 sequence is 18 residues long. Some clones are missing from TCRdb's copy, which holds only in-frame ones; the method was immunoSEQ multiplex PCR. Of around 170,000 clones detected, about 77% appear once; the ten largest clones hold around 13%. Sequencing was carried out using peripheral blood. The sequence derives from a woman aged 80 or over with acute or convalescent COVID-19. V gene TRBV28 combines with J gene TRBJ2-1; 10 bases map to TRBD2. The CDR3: CASPRDPRLAGTYNEQFF. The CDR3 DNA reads TGTGCCAGCCCCCGTGACCCTCGACTAGCGGGTACCTACAATGAGCAGTTCTTC. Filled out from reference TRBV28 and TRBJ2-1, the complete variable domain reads DVKVTQSSRYLVKRTGEKVFLECVQDMDHENMFWYRQDPGLGLRLIYFSYDVKMKEKGDIPEGYSVSREKKERFSLILESASTNQTSMYLCASPRDPRLAGTYNEQFFGPGTRLTVL.